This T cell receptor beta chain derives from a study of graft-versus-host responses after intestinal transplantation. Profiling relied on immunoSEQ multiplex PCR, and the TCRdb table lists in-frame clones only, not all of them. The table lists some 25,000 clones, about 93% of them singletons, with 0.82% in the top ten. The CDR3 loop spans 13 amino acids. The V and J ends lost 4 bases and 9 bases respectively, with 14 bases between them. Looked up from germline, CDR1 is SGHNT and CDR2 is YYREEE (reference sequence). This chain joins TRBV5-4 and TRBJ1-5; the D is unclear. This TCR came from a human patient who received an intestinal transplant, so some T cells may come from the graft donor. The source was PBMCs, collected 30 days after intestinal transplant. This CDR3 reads CASSQDPNGPQHF. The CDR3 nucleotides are TGTGCCAGCAGCCAAGACCCTAATGGGCCCCAGCATTTT.